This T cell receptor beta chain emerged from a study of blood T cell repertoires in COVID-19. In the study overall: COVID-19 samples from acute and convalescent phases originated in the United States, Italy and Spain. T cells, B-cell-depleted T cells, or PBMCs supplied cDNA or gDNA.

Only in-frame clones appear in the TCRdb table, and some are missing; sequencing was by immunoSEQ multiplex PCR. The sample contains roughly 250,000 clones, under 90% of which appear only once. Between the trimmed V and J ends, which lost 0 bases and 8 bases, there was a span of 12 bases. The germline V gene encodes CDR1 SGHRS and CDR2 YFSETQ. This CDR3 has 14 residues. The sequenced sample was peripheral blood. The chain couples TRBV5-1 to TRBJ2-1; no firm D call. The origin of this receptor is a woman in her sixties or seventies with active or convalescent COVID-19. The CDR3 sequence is CASSLELENDEQFF. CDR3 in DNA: TGCGCCAGCAGCTTGGAGTTGGAGAACGATGAGCAGTTCTTC.